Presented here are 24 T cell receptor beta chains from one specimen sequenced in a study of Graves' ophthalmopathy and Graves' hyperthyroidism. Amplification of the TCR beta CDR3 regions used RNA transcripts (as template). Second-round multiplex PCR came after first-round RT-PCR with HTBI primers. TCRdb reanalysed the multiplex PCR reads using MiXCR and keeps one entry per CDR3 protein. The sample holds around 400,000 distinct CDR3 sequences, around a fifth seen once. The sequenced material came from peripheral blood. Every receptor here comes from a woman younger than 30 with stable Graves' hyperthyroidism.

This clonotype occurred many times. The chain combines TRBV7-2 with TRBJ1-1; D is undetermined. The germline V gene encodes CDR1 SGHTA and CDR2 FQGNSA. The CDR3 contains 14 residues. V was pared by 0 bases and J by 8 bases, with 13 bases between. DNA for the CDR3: TGTGCCAGCAGCTTAGCCTCAGGAGGGTCCGAAGCTTTCTTT. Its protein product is CASSLASGGSEAFF.

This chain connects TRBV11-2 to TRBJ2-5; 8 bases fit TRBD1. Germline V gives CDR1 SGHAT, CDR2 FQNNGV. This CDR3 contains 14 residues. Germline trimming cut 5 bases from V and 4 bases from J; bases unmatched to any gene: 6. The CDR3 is CASSTDRGRETQYF. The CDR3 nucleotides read TGTGCCAGCAGCACCGACAGGGGAAGAGAGACCCAGTACTTC.

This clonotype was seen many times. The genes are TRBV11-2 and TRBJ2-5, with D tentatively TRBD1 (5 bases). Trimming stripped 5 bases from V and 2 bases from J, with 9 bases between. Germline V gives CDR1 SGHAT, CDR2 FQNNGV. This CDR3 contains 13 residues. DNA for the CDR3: TGTGCCAGCAGCCGACAGCTACAAGAGACCCAGTACTTC. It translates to CASSRQLQETQYF.

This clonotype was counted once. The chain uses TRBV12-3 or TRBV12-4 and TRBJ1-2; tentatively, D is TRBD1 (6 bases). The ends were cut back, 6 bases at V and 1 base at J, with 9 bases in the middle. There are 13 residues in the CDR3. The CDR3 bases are TGTGCCAGCAGGGAGGGACATAACTATGGCTACACCTTC. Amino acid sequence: CASREGHNYGYTF.

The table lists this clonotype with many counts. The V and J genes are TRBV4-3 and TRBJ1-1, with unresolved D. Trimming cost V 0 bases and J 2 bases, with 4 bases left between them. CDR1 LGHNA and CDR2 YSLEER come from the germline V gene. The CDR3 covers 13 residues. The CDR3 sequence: CASSQEVNTEAFF. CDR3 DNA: TGCGCCAGCAGCCAAGAAGTTAACACTGAAGCTTTCTTT.

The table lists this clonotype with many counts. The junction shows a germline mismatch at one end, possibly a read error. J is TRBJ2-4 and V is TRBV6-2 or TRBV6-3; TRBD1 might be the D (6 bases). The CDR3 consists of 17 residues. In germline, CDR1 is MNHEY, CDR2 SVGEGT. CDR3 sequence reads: CASSYSVGQLAKNIKYF. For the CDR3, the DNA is TGTGCCAGCAGTTACTCTGTCGGACAGCTAGCCAAAAACATTAAGTACTTC.

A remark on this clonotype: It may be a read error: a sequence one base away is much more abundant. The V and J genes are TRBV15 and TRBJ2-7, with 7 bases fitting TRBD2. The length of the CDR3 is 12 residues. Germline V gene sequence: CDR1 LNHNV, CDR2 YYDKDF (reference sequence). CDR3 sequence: CSTSSGVNEQYF. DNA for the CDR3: TGTTCCACCAGCAGCGGGGTGAACGAGCAGTACTTC.

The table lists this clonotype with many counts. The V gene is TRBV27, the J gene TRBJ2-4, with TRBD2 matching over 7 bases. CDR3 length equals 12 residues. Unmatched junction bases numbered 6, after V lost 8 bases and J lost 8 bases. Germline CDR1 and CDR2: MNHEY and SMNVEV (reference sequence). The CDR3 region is CASGTSVDIQYF. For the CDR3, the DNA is TGTGCCAGCGGAACTAGCGTCGACATTCAGTACTTC.

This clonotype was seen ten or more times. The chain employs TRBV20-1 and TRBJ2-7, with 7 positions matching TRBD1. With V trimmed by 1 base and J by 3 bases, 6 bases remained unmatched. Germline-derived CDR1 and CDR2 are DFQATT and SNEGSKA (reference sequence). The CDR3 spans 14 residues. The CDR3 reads CSARGQGNNYEQYF. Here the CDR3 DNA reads TGCAGTGCTAGAGGACAGGGAAATAACTACGAGCAGTACTTC.

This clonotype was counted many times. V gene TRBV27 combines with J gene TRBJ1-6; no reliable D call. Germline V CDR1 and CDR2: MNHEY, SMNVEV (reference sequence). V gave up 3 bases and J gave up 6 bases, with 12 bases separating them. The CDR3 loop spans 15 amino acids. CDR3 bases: TGTGCCAGCAGTTTTAAGCCGCCGTTTAATTCACCCCTCCACTTT. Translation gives CASSFKPPFNSPLHF.

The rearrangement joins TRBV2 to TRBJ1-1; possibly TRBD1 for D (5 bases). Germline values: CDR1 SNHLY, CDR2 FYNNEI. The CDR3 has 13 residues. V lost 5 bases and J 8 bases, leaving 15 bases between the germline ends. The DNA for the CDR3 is TGTGCCAGCAGTCGATTCGGGACGGACGAAGCTTTCTTT. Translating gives CASSRFGTDEAFF.

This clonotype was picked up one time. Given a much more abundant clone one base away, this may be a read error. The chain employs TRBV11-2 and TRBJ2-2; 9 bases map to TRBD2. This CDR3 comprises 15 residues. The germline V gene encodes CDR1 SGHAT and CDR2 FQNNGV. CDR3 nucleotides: TGTGCCAGCAGCCCGCTAGCGGGGAACACCGGGGAGCTGGTTTTT. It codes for CASSPLAGNTGELVF.

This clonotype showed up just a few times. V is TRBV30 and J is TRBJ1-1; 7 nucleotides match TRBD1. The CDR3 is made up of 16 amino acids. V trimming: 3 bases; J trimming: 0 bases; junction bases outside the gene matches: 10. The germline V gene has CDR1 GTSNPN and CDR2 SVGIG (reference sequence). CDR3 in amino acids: CAWSDRQGTMNTEAFF. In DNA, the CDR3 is TGTGCCTGGAGCGACAGACAGGGTACCATGAACACTGAAGCTTTCTTT.

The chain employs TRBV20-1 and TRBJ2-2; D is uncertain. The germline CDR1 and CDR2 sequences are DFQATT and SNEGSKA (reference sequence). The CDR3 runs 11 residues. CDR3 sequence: CSVGHTGELFF. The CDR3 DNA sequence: TGCAGCGTAGGACACACCGGGGAGCTGTTTTTT.

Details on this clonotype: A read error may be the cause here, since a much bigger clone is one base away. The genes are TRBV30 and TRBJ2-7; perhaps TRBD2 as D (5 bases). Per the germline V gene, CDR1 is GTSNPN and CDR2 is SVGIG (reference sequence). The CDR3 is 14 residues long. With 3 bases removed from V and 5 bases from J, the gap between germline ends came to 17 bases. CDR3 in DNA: TGTGCCTGGAGGGGGATATGGAGGCTCCACGAGCAGTACTTC. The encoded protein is CAWRGIWRLHEQYF.

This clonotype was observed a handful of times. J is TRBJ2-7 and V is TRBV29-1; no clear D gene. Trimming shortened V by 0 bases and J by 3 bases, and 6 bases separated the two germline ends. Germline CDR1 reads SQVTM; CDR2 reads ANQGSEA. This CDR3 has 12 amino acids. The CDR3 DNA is TGCAGCGTTGAAGATCACGTCTACGAGCAGTACTTC. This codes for CSVEDHVYEQYF.

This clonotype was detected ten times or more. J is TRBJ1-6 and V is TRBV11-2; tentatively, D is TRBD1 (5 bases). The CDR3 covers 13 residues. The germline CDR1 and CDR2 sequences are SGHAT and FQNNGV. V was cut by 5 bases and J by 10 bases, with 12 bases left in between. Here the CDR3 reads CASSPARQSPLHF. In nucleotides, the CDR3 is TGTGCCAGCAGCCCGGCCCGACAGTCACCCCTCCACTTT.

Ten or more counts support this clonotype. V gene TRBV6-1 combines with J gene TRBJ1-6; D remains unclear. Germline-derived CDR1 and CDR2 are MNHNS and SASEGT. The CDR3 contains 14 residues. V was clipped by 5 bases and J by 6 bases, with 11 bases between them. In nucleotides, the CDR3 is TGTGCCAGCAGTCGAGAGATTTCTAATTCACCCCTCCACTTT. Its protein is CASSREISNSPLHF.

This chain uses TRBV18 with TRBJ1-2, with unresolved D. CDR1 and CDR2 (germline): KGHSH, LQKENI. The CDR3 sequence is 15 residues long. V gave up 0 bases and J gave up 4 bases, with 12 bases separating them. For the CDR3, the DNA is TGTGCCAGCTCACCACCTAGCACGGCGACCTATGGCTACACCTTC. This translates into CASSPPSTATYGYTF. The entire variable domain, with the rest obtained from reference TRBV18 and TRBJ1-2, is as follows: NAGVMQNPRHLVRRRGQEARLRCSPMKGHSHVYWYRQLPEEGLKFMVYLQKENIIDESGMPKERFSAEFPKEGPSILRIQQVVRGDSAAYFCASSPPSTATYGYTFGSGTRLTVV.

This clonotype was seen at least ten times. The DNA for the CDR3 is TGTGCCAGCAGTGGGACAACTTATAGCAATCAGCCCCAGCATTTT. Translating it yields CASSGTTYSNQPQHF. The chain employs TRBV2 and TRBJ1-5; tentatively, D is TRBD1 (5 bases). CDR1 and CDR2 (germline): SNHLY, FYNNEI. Trimming left V 4 bases short and J 0 bases short, with 10 bases between. The CDR3 length is 15 residues.

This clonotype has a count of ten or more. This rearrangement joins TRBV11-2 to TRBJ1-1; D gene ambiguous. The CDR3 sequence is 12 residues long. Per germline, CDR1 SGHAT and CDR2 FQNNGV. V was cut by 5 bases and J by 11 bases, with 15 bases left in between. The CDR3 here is CASSDEIAGAFF. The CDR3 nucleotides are TGTGCCAGCAGCGATGAAATAGCCGGTGCTTTCTTT.

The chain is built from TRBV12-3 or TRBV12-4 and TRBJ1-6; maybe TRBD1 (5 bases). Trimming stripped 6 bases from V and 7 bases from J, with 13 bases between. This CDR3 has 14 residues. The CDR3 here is CASSPRDDNSPLHF. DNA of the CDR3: TGTGCCAGCAGCCCCCGGGACGACAATTCACCCCTCCACTTT.

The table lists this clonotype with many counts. The CDR3: CASSFLVAYEQYF. The CDR3 bases are TGTGCCAGCAGCTTCTTGGTAGCCTACGAGCAGTACTTC. The gene calls are TRBV5-5 and TRBJ2-7, with D unclear. Germline-derived CDR1 and CDR2 are SGHKS and YYEKEE (reference sequence). V lost 2 bases and J lost 2, with 8 bases in between. CDR3 length: 13 residues.

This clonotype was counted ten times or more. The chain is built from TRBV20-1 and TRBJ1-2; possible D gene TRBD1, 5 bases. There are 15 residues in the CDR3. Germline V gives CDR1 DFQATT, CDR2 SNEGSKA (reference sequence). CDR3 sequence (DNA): TGCAGCACCCGAGACCCCGCCAAACCCAGGGATGGCTACACCTTC. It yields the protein CSTRDPAKPRDGYTF.